One sample yielded the 13 T cell receptor beta chains listed below, sequenced in a study of cytomegalovirus exposure and HLA in healthy donors. Data came from immunoSEQ multiplex PCR; TCRdb stores just in-frame clones and leaves some out. The table shows 250,000 to 400,000 clones, with 88% occurring only once. Sequenced input: PBMCs. All receptors derive from a man aged 25-40 years in good health and CMV-seronegative.

The chain recombines TRBV7-2 with TRBJ1-6, with TRBD1 as a possible D gene (6 bases). This CDR3 has 15 residues. V lost 1 base and J lost 9, with 13 bases in between. Germline CDR1 and CDR2: SGHTA and FQGNSA. For the CDR3, the DNA is TGTGCCAGCAGCTTAGTGGTCAGGGGTGGTTCACCCCTCCACTTT. Amino acids: CASSLVVRGGSPLHF.

The rearrangement joins TRBV18 to TRBJ2-3; 8 bases agree with TRBD2. Germline trimming cut 3 bases from V and 4 bases from J; bases unmatched to any gene: 3. The germline CDR1 and CDR2 sequences are KGHSH and LQKENI. The CDR3 spans 14 residues. CDR3 sequence: CASSPGLGADTQYF. The CDR3, as DNA: TGTGCCAGCTCACCGGGACTAGGGGCAGATACGCAGTATTTT.

This rearrangement joins TRBV6-1 to TRBJ2-1, with 13 bases fitting TRBD2. V was clipped by 7 bases and J by 4 bases; unmatched bases: 4. This CDR3 contains 15 residues. Per the germline V gene, CDR1 is MNHNS and CDR2 is SASEGT. CDR3 nucleotides: TGTGCCAGCATCCAGACTAGCGGGGGGTACAATGAGCAGTTCTTC. Translation gives CASIQTSGGYNEQFF.

CDR3: CASRRDRSSYNEQFF. The CDR3 DNA is TGTGCCAGCAGAAGGGACAGAAGCTCCTACAATGAGCAGTTCTTC. The chain joins TRBV6-1 to TRBJ2-1; 7 bases align to TRBD1. The germline V gene encodes CDR1 MNHNS and CDR2 SASEGT. The ends lost 6 bases at V and 0 bases at J; junction bases unmatched: 5. The CDR3 is 15 residues long.

V gene TRBV2 combines with J gene TRBJ2-3; 7 bases are a match to TRBD1. The CDR3 loop spans 11 amino acids. The trim removed 8 bases at V and 8 bases at J, leaving 4 bases unmatched. In germline, CDR1 is SNHLY, CDR2 FYNNEI. CDR3 loop: CASEDRRTQYF. CDR3 sequence (DNA): TGTGCCAGCGAGGACAGGCGTACGCAGTATTTT.

The V gene is TRBV5-1, the J gene TRBJ1-5; 9 nucleotides align to TRBD1. Germline assignment: CDR1 SGHRS and CDR2 YFSETQ. The CDR3 has 17 residues. CDR3 bases: TGCGGCAATGCCCTCAGGGGACAGGGAAGTAGTATTCAGCCCCAGCATTTT. This gives the protein CGNALRGQGSSIQPQHF.

The chain combines TRBV6-5 with TRBJ1-1, with D unclear. The V gene lost 6 bases and the J gene lost 8 bases, with 16 bases spanning the gap. Looked up from germline, CDR1 is MNHEY and CDR2 is SVGAGI. The CDR3 is 13 amino acids. The CDR3 here is CASSPTLGREAFF. For the CDR3, the DNA is TGTGCCAGCAGCCCTACGTTGGGGAGGGAAGCTTTCTTT.

V usage is TRBV19 and J usage is TRBJ2-5, with TRBD2 matching 12 bases. This CDR3 has 14 residues. Trimming took 6 bases from V and 5 from J; bases not matched to a gene: 4. The germline V gene has CDR1 LNHDA and CDR2 SQIVND (reference sequence). CDR3: CASSLAGGRETQYF. The CDR3 DNA is TGTGCCAGTAGCCTAGCGGGGGGGCGCGAGACCCAGTACTTC.

The CDR3 loop reads CASSLRGGVSSYNEQFF. CDR3 DNA: TGTGCCAGCAGCTTACGCGGGGGGGTCAGCTCCTACAATGAGCAGTTCTTC. This chain connects TRBV7-9 to TRBJ2-1; 9 bases fit TRBD2. V lost 2 bases to trimming and J lost 0 bases; unmatched junction nucleotides: 5. This CDR3 region has 17 residues. Germline CDR1 SEHNR, CDR2 FQNEAQ (reference sequence).

The V and J genes are TRBV7-9 and TRBJ1-1; no reliable D call. Germline lookup yields CDR1 SEHNR and CDR2 FQNEAQ (reference sequence). The V end lost 2 bases, the J end lost 0 bases, and 10 bases lay between the germline ends. This CDR3 spans 15 amino acids. DNA of the CDR3: TGTGCCAGCAGCTTAATAAACGGGATGAACACTGAAGCTTTCTTT. Its translation: CASSLINGMNTEAFF.

The gene calls are TRBV4-3 and TRBJ1-1; D is perhaps TRBD1 (5 bases). The CDR3 runs 14 residues. Trimming left V 0 bases short and J 4 bases short, with 9 bases between. Germline lookup yields CDR1 LGHNA and CDR2 YSLEER. This CDR3 reads CASSQDPGFTEAFF. CDR3 nucleotide sequence: TGCGCCAGCAGCCAAGATCCAGGGTTCACTGAAGCTTTCTTT.

The chain recombines TRBV5-4 with TRBJ1-2, with TRBD1 identical over 12 bases. This CDR3 has 15 amino acids. V lost 3 bases to trimming and J lost 6 bases; unmatched junction nucleotides: 6. CDR1 and CDR2 (germline): SGHNT, YYREEE (reference sequence). The CDR3 DNA sequence: TGTGCCAGCAGCTCTCCGGGACAGGGGGCCAATGGCTACACCTTC. This gives the protein CASSSPGQGANGYTF.

The DNA of the CDR3 is TGTGCCAGCAAGGGAAGCGGGACCCAAGAGACCCAGTACTTC. Encoded protein: CASKGSGTQETQYF. The genes are TRBV4-2 and TRBJ2-5; 7 bases are a match to TRBD2. CDR1 is LGHNA, CDR2 YNFKEQ, per germline. The CDR3 has 14 amino acids. Unmatched junction bases numbered 6, after V lost 7 bases and J lost 1 base.